This entry lists 28 T cell receptor beta chains sequenced from one sample in a study of T cells in Graves' hyperthyroidism and ophthalmopathy (dated by TCRdb to the late 2010s). Libraries came from multiplex PCR. Sequencing took place on an Illumina HiSeq 2000. The TCR beta CDR3 regions were amplified from RNA transcripts. For the first round of RT-PCR on the TCR CDR3, the HTBI primer set was used together with the Qiagen OneStep RT-PCR kit. The public reads were run again by TCRdb, first through fastp at Q25 and then through MiXCR, and only productive beta chains were kept. One record per CDR3 amino acid sequence lists the most common genes and DNA. The sample table holds about 53,000 distinct CDR3 sequences, of which around 50% were seen once. The ten biggest clones cover roughly 12% of the sample. The specimen was blood. The receptors were sampled from a woman under 40 with Graves' ophthalmopathy.

This clonotype was found many times. This sequence joins TRBV14 and TRBJ2-7; 9 nucleotides line up with TRBD1. In germline, CDR1 is SGHDN, CDR2 FVKESK. This CDR3 is built from 13 residues. The ends lost 4 bases at V and 9 bases at J; junction bases unmatched: 7. The CDR3 bases are TGTGCCAGCAGCCCGACAGGGGGTTTATGGCAGTACTTC. The encoded protein is CASSPTGGLWQYF.

J is TRBJ1-1 and V is TRBV10-1, with D possibly being TRBD1 (6 bases). This CDR3 has 12 amino acids. V was trimmed by 0 bases and J by 10 bases, leaving 9 bases between them. The V gene's germline CDR1 is WNHNN and CDR2 SYGVQD (reference sequence). The CDR3 DNA follows: TGCGCCAGCAGTGAGTCAGGGGGTAGAGCTTTCTTT. It translates to CASSESGGRAFF.

Note on this clonotype: The conserved phenylalanine or tryptophan is not found at the CDR3 terminus, so this likely reflects a read error. Because the CDR3's place on the DNA is in doubt, the DNA is left out and the CDR3 is given as listed by TCRdb. The rearrangement joins TRBV29-1 to TRBJ2-1; TRBD1, as called in the table, went unchecked against the DNA. Germline loops: CDR1 SQVTM, CDR2 ANQGSEA. Ends included, the CDR3 has 13 residues. The CDR3 loop reads CSVLTGYGYTFGS.

This clonotype was observed many times. This chain links TRBV20-1 with TRBJ1-6; D possibly corresponds to TRBD1 (5 bases). Trimming took off 3 bases at V and 6 bases at J, with 15 bases between the two ends. CDR1 is DFQATT and CDR2 is SNEGSKA in the germline V gene (reference sequence). The CDR3 contains 15 residues. The CDR3 DNA is TGCAGTGCTAGTATGGGGGAGACGGTTAATTCACCCCTCCACTTT. Its protein product is CSASMGETVNSPLHF.

This clonotype was seen repeatedly, ten times or more. The CDR3: CASREQGALRNEQFF. The CDR3 DNA sequence: TGTGCCAGCAGGGAACAGGGGGCTCTTCGCAATGAGCAGTTCTTC. V usage is TRBV6-1 and J usage is TRBJ2-1; 9 bases agree with TRBD1. This CDR3 has 15 residues. V gave up 6 bases and J gave up 6 bases; unmatched junction bases: 9. Germline-derived CDR1 and CDR2 are MNHNS and SASEGT.

Ten or more counts support this clonotype. The chain employs TRBV20-1 and TRBJ2-7, with a possible D match to TRBD2 (6 bases). V gave up 0 bases and J gave up 3 bases, with 15 bases separating them. Germline CDR1 DFQATT, CDR2 SNEGSKA (reference sequence). The CDR3 contains 15 residues. The DNA for the CDR3 is TGCAGTGCTAGAGATTCGGGTAGCGGTAGCTACGAGCAGTACTTC. Its translation is CSARDSGSGSYEQYF.

As DNA, the CDR3 is TGCAGTGCTACTAGCGGGAGGGGGACCACAGATACGCAGTTCTTC. As protein: CSATSGRGTTDTQFF. The chain couples TRBV20-1 to TRBJ2-1; TRBD2 matches 12 bases. The J segment lost 12 bases and the V segment lost 4 bases, leaving 13 bases of the junction unmatched. The CDR3 covers 15 residues. Per the germline V gene, CDR1 is DFQATT and CDR2 is SNEGSKA (reference sequence).

This clonotype appeared many times. V gene TRBV20-1 combines with J gene TRBJ1-5; 7 bases are a match to TRBD1. Germline CDR1 is DFQATT and CDR2 is SNEGSKA (reference sequence). The CDR3 extends over 13 amino acids. CDR3 sequence (DNA): TGCAGCGGAACGACAGGGAGAGGTCAGCCCCAGCATTTT. It is translated as CSGTTGRGQPQHF.

Concerning this clonotype itself: One end of the junction varies from germline; a read error may be responsible. V is TRBV7-2 and J is TRBJ2-2; 9 nucleotides match TRBD2. The CDR3 covers 16 residues. The V gene's germline CDR1 is SGHTA and CDR2 FQGNSA. The CDR3 spells CAGSLVAGGYTGELFF. The DNA for the CDR3 is TGTGCCGGCAGCTTAGTCGCGGGAGGGTACACCGGGGAGCTGTTTTTT.

This clonotype was found many times. The rearrangement uses TRBV19 and TRBJ2-7; 7 bases map to TRBD1. CDR3 length: 14 residues. CDR1 LNHDA and CDR2 SQIVND come from the germline V gene (reference sequence). Losses at the gene ends were 6 bases for V and 1 base for J; bases not matched to a gene: 6. CDR3 region: CASSGTVYSYEQYF. The CDR3 bases are TGTGCCAGTAGCGGGACAGTATATTCCTACGAGCAGTACTTC.

This clonotype was observed a handful of times. V gene TRBV28 combines with J gene TRBJ1-2, with D possibly matching TRBD1 (6 bases). The CDR3 consists of 14 residues. The germline V gene encodes CDR1 MDHEN and CDR2 SYDVKM. V gave up 6 bases and J gave up 5 bases, with 16 bases separating them. In nucleotides, the CDR3 is TGTGCCAGCAGCACGGGGGGGGGGCGTTATGGCTACACCTTC. The encoded protein is CASSTGGGRYGYTF.

In this sample, this clonotype turned up many times. In DNA, the CDR3 is TGTGCCAGCAGCTTAGTAGCGGGAGGGCCCTACGAGCAGTACTTC. Amino acid sequence: CASSLVAGGPYEQYF. The chain joins TRBV7-8 to TRBJ2-7; 11 positions match TRBD2. The germline gives CDR1 SGHVS, CDR2 FQNEAQ. The CDR3 totals 15 residues. V gave up 1 base and J gave up 2 bases; unmatched junction bases: 1.

For this clonotype: Lacking the conserved final phenylalanine or tryptophan, this CDR3 likely reflects a read error. It is unclear where the CDR3 begins or ends on the DNA, so no DNA is shown, and the CDR3 is as TCRdb lists it. This chain joins TRBV3-1 and TRBJ2-2. The CDR3 comprises 9 residues, both ends counted. CDR1 and CDR2 (germline): LGHDT, YNNKEL (reference sequence). CDR3 amino acids: CASSQDSGV.

This clonotype was counted many times. This rearrangement joins TRBV7-9 to TRBJ2-1; no clear D. From germline, CDR1 is SEHNR and CDR2 FQNEAQ (reference sequence). V lost 1 base, J lost 2 bases, and 6 bases lay in between. The CDR3 runs 14 residues. CDR3 loop: CASSLDGPYNEQFF. DNA for the CDR3: TGTGCCAGCAGCTTAGACGGGCCCTACAATGAGCAGTTCTTC.

Ten or more counts support this clonotype. The J gene is TRBJ1-6, the V gene TRBV19; 9 bases are a match to TRBD1. Germline values: CDR1 LNHDA, CDR2 SQIVND (reference sequence). The CDR3 length is 14 residues. V was pared by 4 bases and J by 7 bases, with 2 bases of the junction left unmatched. Here the CDR3 DNA reads TGTGCCAGTAGTACCACAGGGGGCAATTCACCCCTCCACTTT. It specifies CASSTTGGNSPLHF.

In this sample, this clonotype turned up many times. V usage is TRBV20-1 and J usage is TRBJ1-3; D unclear. Germline V gives CDR1 DFQATT, CDR2 SNEGSKA (reference sequence). The ends were cut back, 0 bases at V and 2 bases at J, with 11 bases in the middle. The CDR3 consists of 15 residues. CDR3 sequence (DNA): TGCAGTGCTAGAGATCAGGTTGCCCCTGGAAACACCATATATTTT. This gives the protein CSARDQVAPGNTIYF.

Concerning this clonotype itself: The CDR3 ends on some other residue instead of the conserved phenylalanine or tryptophan, so this is likely a read error. The rearrangement uses TRBV9 and TRBJ2-5; perhaps D is TRBD1 or TRBD2 (5 bases each). V was clipped by 10 bases and J by 2 bases, with 18 bases between them. From germline, CDR1 is SGDLS and CDR2 YYNGEE. The CDR3 totals 14 residues. Written as DNA, the CDR3 is TGTGCCGGCTCCTCCGGGACGGATCAAGAGACCCAGTACGTC. Amino acid sequence: CAGSSGTDQETQYV.

This clonotype came up many times. This sequence joins TRBV6-5 and TRBJ2-5, with 7 bases identical to TRBD1. The CDR3 sequence is 16 residues long. V shed 6 bases and J 2 bases; nucleotides not matched to a gene: 12. CDR1 and CDR2 (germline): MNHEY, SVGAGI. CDR3 coding DNA: TGTGCCAGCAGGCCAGGGGGTACAAATATACAAGAGACCCAGTACTTC. The encoded protein is CASRPGGTNIQETQYF.

The rearrangement joins TRBV20-1 to TRBJ2-7; tentative D call: TRBD2 (5 bases). Trimming pared 5 bases from V and 7 bases from J, leaving 15 bases between. Germline V lookup: CDR1 DFQATT, CDR2 SNEGSKA (reference sequence). There are 12 residues in the CDR3. CDR3: CSAEARPGEQYF. The CDR3, as DNA: TGCAGTGCTGAAGCGAGACCGGGGGAGCAGTACTTC.

J is TRBJ1-6 and V is TRBV3-1, with TRBD1 identical over 7 bases. In germline, CDR1 is LGHDT, CDR2 YNNKEL (reference sequence). Unmatched junction bases numbered 7, after V lost 9 bases and J lost 2 bases. There are 15 residues in the CDR3. The CDR3 sequence is CASMEGATYNSPLHF. For the CDR3, the DNA is TGTGCCAGTATGGAGGGGGCAACCTATAATTCACCCCTCCACTTT.

The V gene is TRBV28, the J gene TRBJ1-1; D gene ambiguous. CDR3 length: 13 amino acids. CDR1 and CDR2 (germline): MDHEN, SYDVKM. V shed 7 bases and J shed 1 base, with 10 bases lying between them. CDR3 nucleotide sequence: TGTGCCAGCACCGATGGGCGGAACACTGAAGCTTTCTTT. This encodes CASTDGRNTEAFF.

In this sample, this clonotype turned up many times. The chain combines TRBV12-3 or TRBV12-4 with TRBJ2-5; D is unresolved. This CDR3 region has 12 residues. Trimming pared 6 bases from V and 4 bases from J, leaving 9 bases between. The DNA for the CDR3 is TGTGCCAGCAGCGCCGATCGAGAGACCCAGTACTTC. Translated: CASSADRETQYF.

The rearrangement joins TRBV19 to TRBJ2-2, with 9 bases lining up with TRBD2. There are 14 residues in the CDR3. Germline V gives CDR1 LNHDA, CDR2 SQIVND (reference sequence). V lost 7 bases to trimming and J lost 6 bases; unmatched junction nucleotides: 6. This chain's CDR3 is CASKEGGRAGELFF. The CDR3 nucleotides are TGTGCCAGTAAGGAAGGCGGGAGGGCCGGGGAGCTGTTTTTT.

Concerning this clonotype: As the CDR3 is not closed by the conserved phenylalanine or tryptophan, this likely results from a read error. This rearrangement joins TRBV19 to TRBJ1-1; perhaps TRBD1 as D (5 bases). V lost 8 bases and J lost 8, with 18 bases in between. In germline, CDR1 is LNHDA, CDR2 SQIVND (reference sequence). The CDR3 extends over 13 amino acids. This CDR3 reads CASRIAAGTEAFS. The CDR3 DNA is TGTGCCAGTCGCATCGCAGCGGGGACGGAAGCTTTCTCT.

This chain connects TRBV12-3 or TRBV12-4 to TRBJ1-2, with D perhaps matching TRBD1 (5 bases). V was trimmed by 5 bases and J by 12 bases, leaving 25 bases between them. This CDR3 has 15 amino acids. CDR3 DNA: TGTGCCAGCAGTATACCTCAGGGTCTAGCTCCTGGAAACACCTTC. The encoded protein is CASSIPQGLAPGNTF.

For this clonotype: This clone may be a read error of a much larger clone one base away. This is likely a read error, given that the CDR3 carries no conserved phenylalanine or tryptophan at its end. V usage is TRBV6-5 and J usage is TRBJ1-4; D is undetermined. CDR3 length equals 17 residues. Germline-derived CDR1 and CDR2 are MNHEY and SVGAGI. The V gene lost 5 bases and the J gene lost 10 bases, with 26 bases spanning the gap. CDR3 sequence: CASSTSDLGFGSRKLFC. CDR3 coding DNA: TGTGCCAGCAGTACTTCAGATCTCGGGTTCGGGAGTAGAAAACTGTTTTGT.

Remarks on this clonotype: A read error is possible here, since a much larger clone lies one base away. The V gene is TRBV12-3 or TRBV12-4, the J gene TRBJ2-7; TRBD2 matches at 12 bases. The CDR3 extends over 15 amino acids. V lost 4 bases and J lost 4; bases outside the gene matches: 5. The CDR3 bases are TGTGCCAGCAGTTCTACTAGCGGGGGGACGTACGAGCAGTACTTC. It translates to CASSSTSGGTYEQYF.

A word on this clonotype: No conserved phenylalanine or tryptophan is present at the end of the CDR3, so a read error is the likely explanation. No DNA is shown, since the ends of the CDR3 on it are uncertain; the CDR3 is the one TCRdb lists. The chain recombines TRBV5-6 with TRBJ2-7; the listed D gene, TRBD2, was not tested against the DNA. Germline V gives CDR1 SGHDT, CDR2 YYEEEE. The CDR3 contains 8 residues when both ends are counted. The CDR3 here is CASSLGTS.